A single sample gave rise to the 8 T cell receptor beta chains below, sequenced in a study of blood T cell repertoires in COVID-19. The protocol was immunoSEQ multiplex PCR, while the TCRdb copy is restricted to in-frame clones and leaves out a portion. The data contain over 150,000 clones, roughly 80% of them singletons. The sequencing sample was made of peripheral blood. The receptors here all came from a woman of 80 years or more with acute or convalescent COVID-19.

The chain has TRBV7-2 and TRBJ1-2; 9 nucleotides agree with TRBD1. The V and J ends lost 0 bases and 6 bases, in that order; junction bases with no gene match: 5. This CDR3 contains 15 residues. Germline V CDR1 and CDR2: SGHTA, FQGNSA. The chain's CDR3 is CASSLAKGQGDGYTF. CDR3 nucleotides: TGTGCCAGCAGCTTAGCCAAGGGACAGGGCGATGGCTACACCTTC.

With regard to this clone: This CDR3 is also generated by other DNA sequences in the sample. The rearrangement uses TRBV6-5 and TRBJ1-2, with TRBD1 matching 9 bases. V shed 6 bases, J shed 5 bases, and the junction held 1 base outside the gene matches. This CDR3 comprises 12 residues. Looked up from germline, CDR1 is MNHEY and CDR2 is SVGAGI. Written as DNA, the CDR3 is TGTGCCAGCAGGACAGGGGGTTATGGCTACACCTTC. This translates into CASRTGGYGYTF.

This clone turned up a few times. The chain carries TRBV6-5 and TRBJ2-2; a possible D gene is TRBD2 (5 bases). The germline CDR1 and CDR2 sequences are MNHEY and SVGAGI. Trimming pared 4 bases from V and 2 bases from J, leaving 11 bases between. The CDR3 contains 15 residues. The DNA of the CDR3 is TGTGCCAGCAGTTTTACAGCGGTTAACACCGGGGAGCTGTTTTTT. Encoded protein: CASSFTAVNTGELFF.

This clone was picked up one time. The rearrangement uses TRBV3-1 (or the pseudogene TRBV3-2) and TRBJ1-3; 8 nucleotides line up with TRBD1. The CDR3 is 16 amino acids. CDR1 and CDR2 (germline): LGHDT, YNNKEL (reference sequence). V lost 2 bases and J lost 0; bases outside the gene matches: 3. The CDR3 DNA reads as TGTGCCAGCAGCCAACGACAGGGGCTCTCTGGAAACACCATATATTTT. It is translated as CASSQRQGLSGNTIYF.

This clone was observed a handful of times. V usage is TRBV6-5 and J usage is TRBJ2-4; D uncertain. The CDR3 has 15 residues. Trimming cost V 5 bases and J 5 bases, with 16 bases left between them. Per germline, CDR1 MNHEY and CDR2 SVGAGI. The CDR3, as DNA: TGTGCCAGCAGTATACTTTCCCTTCGGGAAAACATTCAGTACTTC. Protein sequence: CASSILSLRENIQYF.

The V gene is TRBV5-4, the J gene TRBJ1-2, with D unclear. V was clipped by 1 base and J by 2 bases, with 6 bases between them. Germline V gene sequence: CDR1 SGHNT, CDR2 YYREEE (reference sequence). The length of the CDR3 is 13 residues. CDR3 in DNA: TGTGCCAGCAGCTTGCCGGGAAACTATGGCTACACCTTC. Its translation: CASSLPGNYGYTF.

V is TRBV13 and J is TRBJ1-5; 12 bases align to TRBD1. This CDR3 region has 16 residues. CDR1 and CDR2 from the germline V gene are PRHDT and FYEKMQ (reference sequence). J lost 6 bases, V lost 0 bases, and 3 bases had no gene match. CDR3 DNA sequence: TGTGCCAGCAGCTTAGGGGGACAGGGGGCGGGTCAGCCCCAGCATTTT. This translates into CASSLGGQGAGQPQHF.

This sequence joins TRBV9 and TRBJ1-1, with D perhaps TRBD1 (5 bases). The CDR3 sequence is 16 residues long. V lost 6 bases, J lost 1 base, and 19 bases lay in between. Germline V lookup: CDR1 SGDLS, CDR2 YYNGEE. The CDR3 sequence is CASTRGGARTNTEAFF. CDR3 DNA: TGTGCCAGCACCCGCGGAGGGGCCCGGACGAACACTGAAGCTTTCTTT. Variable domain in full (rest from reference TRBV9 and TRBJ1-1): DSGVTQTPKHLITATGQRVTLRCSPRSGDLSVYWYQQSLDQGLQFLIQYYNGEERAKGNILERFSAQQFPDLHSELNLSSLELGDSALYFCASTRGGARTNTEAFFGQGTRLTVV.